This entry lists 27 T cell receptor beta chains sequenced from one sample in a study of blood T cell repertoires in COVID-19. The method was immunoSEQ multiplex PCR; TCRdb's version includes in-frame clones alone and lacks a portion of them. Among around 290,000 clones listed, around 90% were seen once. Sequenced: PBMCs or T cells enriched from blood (not recorded which). Receptors originate from a woman aged 30 to 39 who had recovered from COVID-19.

The chain carries TRBV5-4 and TRBJ1-2; TRBD1 might be the D (6 bases). V was trimmed by 0 bases and J by 0 bases, leaving 15 bases between them. The CDR3 sequence is 17 residues long. Germline V gives CDR1 SGHNT, CDR2 YYREEE (reference sequence). In DNA form, the CDR3 reads TGTGCCAGCAGCTTGGAATGGACAGCCTCCGCTAACTATGGCTACACCTTC. Translating gives CASSLEWTASANYGYTF.

CDR3: CASSQPGQVLYEQYF. The CDR3 DNA reads as TGTGCCAGCAGCCAACCCGGACAAGTTCTATACGAGCAGTACTTC. The chain recombines TRBV3-1 (or the pseudogene TRBV3-2) with TRBJ2-7, with D maybe TRBD1 (5 bases). The V and J ends lost 2 bases and 4 bases respectively, with 15 bases between them. This CDR3 is 15 amino acids long. Germline CDR1 is LGHDT and CDR2 is YNNKEL (reference sequence).

The chain employs TRBV29-1 and TRBJ2-6, with 8 bases that match TRBD1. The CDR3 length is 18 residues. CDR1 SQVTM and CDR2 ANQGSEA come from the germline V gene. The V and J ends lost 3 bases and 1 base, in that order; junction bases with no gene match: 11. The CDR3 sequence is CSVDTRTGSSSGANVLTF. In DNA, the CDR3 is TGCAGCGTTGATACCCGGACAGGGTCTAGTTCTGGGGCCAACGTCCTGACTTTC.

This clone was picked up one time. The chain uses TRBV15 and TRBJ2-7, with D possibly being TRBD2 (6 bases). This CDR3 is built from 13 residues. Deletions cut 11 bases from V and 1 base from J, with 15 bases between. CDR1 is LNHNV, CDR2 YYDKDF, per germline (reference sequence). CDR3 region: CAYLGGDSYEQYF. CDR3 DNA: TGTGCCTATTTGGGCGGGGATTCCTACGAGCAGTACTTC.

This clone was counted a single time. The rearrangement uses TRBV18 and TRBJ2-7; D may be TRBD2 (6 bases). Germline CDR1 and CDR2: KGHSH and LQKENI. The CDR3 contains 13 residues. Trimming left V 0 bases short and J 6 bases short, with 9 bases between. CDR3 loop: CASSPPGLTEQYF. The CDR3 DNA follows: TGTGCCAGCTCACCACCGGGACTCACCGAGCAGTACTTC.

The rearrangement uses TRBV27 and TRBJ1-1, with D maybe TRBD1 (6 bases). Germline V gene lookup returns CDR1 MNHEY and CDR2 SMNVEV (reference sequence). The CDR3 covers 14 residues. The germline V and J ends were trimmed by 3 bases and 9 bases, with 17 bases remaining between them. As DNA, the CDR3 is TGTGCCAGCAGTTTTTCGGCCTGGACAGCCAAAGCTTTCTTT. Amino acid sequence: CASSFSAWTAKAFF.

The rearrangement links TRBV28 to TRBJ1-1, with 10 nucleotides matching TRBD1. There are 15 residues in the CDR3. The germline CDR1 and CDR2 sequences are MDHEN and SYDVKM. After removal of 6 bases from V and 5 bases from J, the junction contained 9 bases not matched to a gene. CDR3 bases: TGTGCCAGCAGCGCGACAGGGGGCATAGGGACTGAAGCTTTCTTT. Its protein product is CASSATGGIGTEAFF.

This clone was seen once. The chain combines TRBV2 with TRBJ2-1, with TRBD1 matching over 12 bases. Germline assignment: CDR1 SNHLY and CDR2 FYNNEI. The CDR3 consists of 15 residues. V shed 6 bases, J shed 5 bases, and the junction held 5 bases outside the gene matches. Here the CDR3 DNA reads TGTGCCAGCAGGTGGGACAGGGGGCGCGACAATGAGCAGTTCTTC. Its protein product is CASRWDRGRDNEQFF.

Here the CDR3 reads CASSSGGTGGKNEQFF. In DNA, the CDR3 is TGTGCCAGCAGCTCAGGCGGGACAGGGGGCAAGAATGAGCAGTTCTTC. This chain connects TRBV11-3 to TRBJ2-1, with TRBD1 matching over 12 bases. V was pared by 4 bases and J by 7 bases, with 8 bases of the junction left unmatched. The CDR3 runs to 16 residues. CDR1 SGHNT and CDR2 YENEEA come from the germline V gene.

The V and J genes are TRBV27 and TRBJ1-2; 7 bases match TRBD1. The CDR3 is 22 amino acids. The V segment lost 6 bases and the J segment 5 bases; nucleotides outside the gene matches: 33. In germline, CDR1 is MNHEY, CDR2 SMNVEV (reference sequence). The DNA for the CDR3 is TGTGCCAGCAGCCTACACCGGGACAGCGGATGGTCCTCAAACCTCCCCCTTTATGGCTACACCTTC. Protein: CASSLHRDSGWSSNLPLYGYTF.

The DNA of the CDR3 is TGTGCCAGTAGCGGGAGGGACTACTACAATGAGCAGTTCTTC. It translates to CASSGRDYYNEQFF. The genes are TRBV19 and TRBJ2-1; 8 bases line up with TRBD2. CDR1 and CDR2 from the germline V gene are LNHDA and SQIVND (reference sequence). V lost 6 bases to trimming and J lost 3 bases; unmatched junction nucleotides: 4. The CDR3 loop spans 14 amino acids. Full variable domain (remainder filled in from reference TRBV19 and TRBJ2-1): DGGITQSPKYLFRKEGQNVTLSCEQNLNHDAMYWYRQDPGQGLRLIYYSQIVNDFQKGDIAEGYSVSREKKESFPLTVTSAQKNPTAFYLCASSGRDYYNEQFFGPGTRLTVL.

DNA for the CDR3: TGCAGCGTTGAAGAGACGGGCTCCTACAATGAGCAGTTCTTC. Amino acid sequence: CSVEETGSYNEQFF. The chain recombines TRBV29-1 with TRBJ2-1; no firm D call. The CDR3 extends over 14 amino acids. In germline, CDR1 is SQVTM, CDR2 ANQGSEA. Trimming took off 0 bases at V and 0 bases at J, with 6 bases between the two ends.

This clone was counted a single time. The genes are TRBV28 and TRBJ2-7; D is possibly TRBD1 (5 bases). V was clipped by 6 bases and J by 3 bases, with 9 bases between them. CDR1 MDHEN and CDR2 SYDVKM come from the germline V gene. The CDR3 consists of 12 residues. As DNA, the CDR3 is TGTGCCAGCAGACTGACAGACTACGAGCAGTACTTC. This sequence encodes CASRLTDYEQYF.

The chain joins TRBV5-1 to TRBJ1-3, with 11 bases fitting TRBD1. This CDR3 region has 14 residues. The germline gives CDR1 SGHRS, CDR2 YFSETQ. The V and J ends lost 4 bases and 10 bases, in that order; junction bases with no gene match: 7. In DNA form, the CDR3 reads TGCGCCAGCAGCCTCGGGACAGGGGGGCCAACCATATATTTT. It specifies CASSLGTGGPTIYF.

This chain connects TRBV6-2 or TRBV6-3 to TRBJ2-3, with 11 bases that match TRBD2. Per germline, CDR1 MNHEY and CDR2 SVGEGT. The CDR3 contains 15 residues. V lost 5 bases and J lost 0; bases outside the gene matches: 1. The CDR3 DNA sequence: TGTGCCAGCAGTAGACTAGCGGGGAGCACAGATACGCAGTATTTT. Protein: CASSRLAGSTDTQYF.

A single count supports this clone. V is TRBV7-9 and J is TRBJ2-3; a weak D match, TRBD2 (6 bases). CDR1 and CDR2 (germline): SEHNR, FQNEAQ (reference sequence). V was trimmed by 7 bases and J by 0 bases, leaving 14 bases between them. This CDR3 spans 15 amino acids. CDR3 protein: CASISAGTSTDTQYF. As DNA, the CDR3 is TGTGCCAGCATCTCTGCCGGGACTAGCACAGATACGCAGTATTTT.

The V call is TRBV2, the J call TRBJ2-2, with 9 positions matching TRBD2. The CDR3 has 15 residues. V shed 2 bases, J shed 7 bases, and the junction held 5 bases outside the gene matches. Germline CDR1 and CDR2: SNHLY and FYNNEI. CDR3 DNA sequence: TGTGCCAGCAGTGAACTAGCGGGGCTCGGCGGGGAGCTGTTTTTT. Its translation: CASSELAGLGGELFF.

The chain is built from TRBV30 and TRBJ1-1; D is ambiguous. CDR1 GTSNPN and CDR2 SVGIG come from the germline V gene (reference sequence). The germline V and J ends were trimmed by 4 bases and 4 bases, with 16 bases remaining between them. The CDR3 contains 14 residues. CDR3 DNA sequence: TGTGCCTGGACCCCAGGCGGCGGGAGCACTGAAGCTTTCTTT. The encoded protein is CAWTPGGGSTEAFF.

This chain uses TRBV2 with TRBJ1-1, with D possibly being TRBD1 (5 bases). The CDR3 spans 15 residues. CDR1 is SNHLY and CDR2 is FYNNEI in the germline V gene. V was cut by 8 bases and J by 3 bases, with 19 bases left in between. DNA for the CDR3: TGTGCCAGCCATCTCTATGGAGGGGAGGACACTGAAGCTTTCTTT. It specifies CASHLYGGEDTEAFF.

This clone is a singleton in its sample. The V call is TRBV27, the J call TRBJ1-2; 10 positions match TRBD1. The CDR3 runs to 16 residues. Unmatched junction bases numbered 11, after V lost 5 bases and J lost 5 bases. Germline-derived CDR1 and CDR2 are MNHEY and SMNVEV (reference sequence). CDR3 in amino acids: CASSMDRDRGIYGYTF. CDR3 nucleotides: TGTGCCAGCAGTATGGACCGGGACAGGGGAATATATGGCTACACCTTC.

The chain has TRBV29-1 and TRBJ2-1; 8 bases fit TRBD2. The CDR3 spans 14 residues. CDR1 and CDR2 from the germline V gene are SQVTM and ANQGSEA. J gave up 9 bases and V 3 bases, and 10 bases lay outside the gene matches. Here the CDR3 reads CSVDPSGRLSEQFF. CDR3 nucleotide sequence: TGCAGCGTTGACCCTAGCGGGCGGTTGTCTGAGCAGTTCTTC.

The chain uses TRBV7-8 and TRBJ2-7; 7 bases align to TRBD1. CDR3 length equals 15 residues. Germline CDR1 and CDR2: SGHVS and FQNEAQ. The trim removed 4 bases at V and 2 bases at J, leaving 8 bases unmatched. CDR3 amino acids: CASSSQQGFAYEQYF. The CDR3 DNA follows: TGTGCCAGCAGCTCGCAACAGGGGTTCGCCTACGAGCAGTACTTC.

The chain uses TRBV6-5 and TRBJ2-1; 7 bases map to TRBD2. Germline V gives CDR1 MNHEY, CDR2 SVGAGI. The CDR3 is made up of 12 amino acids. Germline trimming cut 1 base from V and 12 bases from J; bases unmatched to any gene: 3. Here the CDR3 DNA reads TGTGCCAGCAGTTACTGGGGGGGTGGGCAGTTCTTC. Translated: CASSYWGGGQFF.

The chain joins TRBV19 to TRBJ2-5; 12 nucleotides line up with TRBD2. The CDR3 runs to 14 residues. V lost 5 bases to trimming and J lost 5 bases; unmatched junction nucleotides: 3. The germline gives CDR1 LNHDA, CDR2 SQIVND (reference sequence). This chain's CDR3 is CASSLTSGRETQYF. The CDR3 DNA reads as TGTGCCAGTAGTCTCACTAGCGGGAGGGAGACCCAGTACTTC.

The chain is built from TRBV6-5 and TRBJ1-4; unclear D gene. V gave up 5 bases and J gave up 0 bases, with 7 bases separating them. There are 14 residues in the CDR3. Germline values: CDR1 MNHEY, CDR2 SVGAGI. The CDR3 spells CASSLATTNEKLFF. CDR3 bases: TGTGCCAGCAGTCTAGCCACAACTAATGAAAAACTGTTTTTT.

This rearrangement joins TRBV7-9 to TRBJ2-3, with D possibly matching TRBD2 (5 bases). The CDR3 covers 15 residues. The germline V and J ends were trimmed by 5 bases and 6 bases, with 18 bases remaining between them. CDR1 SEHNR and CDR2 FQNEAQ come from the germline V gene (reference sequence). In nucleotides, the CDR3 is TGTGCCAGCAGCCGGGATGGACTCAAGACGGATACGCAGTATTTT. It encodes CASSRDGLKTDTQYF.

The chain couples TRBV5-1 to TRBJ2-3; D may be TRBD1 (5 bases). V was trimmed by 1 base and J by 0 bases, leaving 12 bases between them. CDR1 is SGHRS, CDR2 YFSETQ, per germline. This CDR3 region has 16 residues. The CDR3 sequence is CASSLKQDASTDTQYF. In nucleotides, the CDR3 is TGCGCCAGCAGCTTGAAACAGGATGCTAGCACAGATACGCAGTATTTT.